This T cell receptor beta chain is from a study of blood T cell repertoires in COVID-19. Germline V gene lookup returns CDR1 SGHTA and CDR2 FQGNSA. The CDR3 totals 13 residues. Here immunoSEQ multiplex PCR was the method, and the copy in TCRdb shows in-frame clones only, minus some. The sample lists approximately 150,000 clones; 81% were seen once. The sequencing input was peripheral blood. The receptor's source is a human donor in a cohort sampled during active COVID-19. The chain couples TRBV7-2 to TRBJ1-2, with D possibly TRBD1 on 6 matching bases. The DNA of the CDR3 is TGTGCTACCACAGGGCCGGGGGGCTATGGCTACACCTTC. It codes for CATTGPGGYGYTF.